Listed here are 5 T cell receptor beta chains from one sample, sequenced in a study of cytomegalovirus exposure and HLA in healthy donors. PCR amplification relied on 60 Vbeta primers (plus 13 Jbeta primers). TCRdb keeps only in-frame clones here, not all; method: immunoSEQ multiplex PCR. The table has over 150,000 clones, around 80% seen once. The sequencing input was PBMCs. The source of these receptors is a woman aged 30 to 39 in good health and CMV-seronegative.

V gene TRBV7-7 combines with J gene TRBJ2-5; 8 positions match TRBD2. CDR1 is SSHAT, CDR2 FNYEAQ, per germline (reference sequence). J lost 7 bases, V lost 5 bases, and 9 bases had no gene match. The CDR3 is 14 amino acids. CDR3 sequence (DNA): TGTGCCAGCAGCCCAGCGGGGGCCGAGGGGACCCAGTACTTC. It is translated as CASSPAGAEGTQYF.

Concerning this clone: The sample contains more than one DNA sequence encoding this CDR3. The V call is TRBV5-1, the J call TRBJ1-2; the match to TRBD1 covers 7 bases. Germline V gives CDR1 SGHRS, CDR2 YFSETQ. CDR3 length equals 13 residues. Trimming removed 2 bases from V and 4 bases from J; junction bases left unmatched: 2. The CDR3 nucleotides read TGCGCCAGCAGCTTAGGGGGCGGCTATGGCTACACCTTC. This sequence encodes CASSLGGGYGYTF.

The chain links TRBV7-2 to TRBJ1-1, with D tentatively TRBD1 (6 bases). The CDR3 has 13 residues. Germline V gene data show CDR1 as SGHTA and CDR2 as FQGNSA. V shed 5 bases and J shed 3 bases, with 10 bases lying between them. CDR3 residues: CASSRQEDTEAFF. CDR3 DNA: TGTGCCAGCAGCCGACAGGAGGACACTGAAGCTTTCTTT.

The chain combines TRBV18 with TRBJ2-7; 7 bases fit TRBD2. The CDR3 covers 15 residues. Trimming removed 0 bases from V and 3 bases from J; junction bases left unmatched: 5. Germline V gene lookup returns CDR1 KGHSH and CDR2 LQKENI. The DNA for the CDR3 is TGTGCCAGCTCACCACCGGGAGGGCCGGGCTACGAGCAGTACTTC. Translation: CASSPPGGPGYEQYF.

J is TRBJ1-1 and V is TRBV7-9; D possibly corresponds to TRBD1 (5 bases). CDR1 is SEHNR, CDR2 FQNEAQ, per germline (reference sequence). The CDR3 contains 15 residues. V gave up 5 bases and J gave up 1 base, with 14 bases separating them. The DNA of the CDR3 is TGTGCCAGCAGCCCCCGGGACTTCGAGAACACTGAAGCTTTCTTT. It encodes CASSPRDFENTEAFF.